Below, 31 T cell receptor beta chains from the same sample are listed, as sequenced in a study of shared clonotypes between healthy human individuals. The method was immunoSEQ multiplex PCR; TCRdb's version includes in-frame clones alone and lacks a portion of them. The sample carries 2,500,000 or so clones, less than 95% recorded once. Specimen: naive CD4+ T cells from PBMCs. Specified subset: CD45RA+ positively selected. These receptors originate from a man aged 18-30 years in good health. Some clones in this sample may be carry-over from other donors' samples.

The rearrangement links TRBV15 to TRBJ1-3; D remains unclear. The CDR3 totals 13 residues. Trimming took off 0 bases at V and 7 bases at J, with 7 bases between the two ends. CDR1 and CDR2 (germline): LNHNV, YYDKDF (reference sequence). The CDR3 DNA is TGTGCCACCAGCAGAGATCTTGTGAACACCATATATTTT. Protein: CATSRDLVNTIYF.

With respect to this clone: At the DNA level, this CDR3 is encoded by other sequences in the same sample as well. V and J are TRBV7-2 and TRBJ2-1, with D perhaps TRBD1 (6 bases). In germline, CDR1 is SGHTA, CDR2 FQGNSA. The length of the CDR3 is 17 residues. V gave up 0 bases and J gave up 0 bases, with 12 bases separating them. The CDR3 DNA reads TGTGCCAGCAGCTTAGCGGGGGCAGGCGTCTCCTACAATGAGCAGTTCTTC. This translates into CASSLAGAGVSYNEQFF.

This clone was counted between two and nine times. V gene TRBV7-9 combines with J gene TRBJ1-2; D uncertain. V was pared by 3 bases and J by 0 bases, with 5 bases between. This CDR3 spans 13 amino acids. Germline V gene data show CDR1 as SEHNR and CDR2 as FQNEAQ (reference sequence). CDR3 sequence (DNA): TGTGCCAGCAGCTTCGTAGCTAACTATGGCTACACCTTC. This codes for CASSFVANYGYTF. Drawing the rest from reference TRBV7-9 and TRBJ1-2, the complete variable domain is DTGVSQNPRHKITKRGQNVTFRCDPISEHNRLYWYRQTLGQGPEFLTYFQNEAQLEKSRLLSDRFSAERPKGSFSTLEIQRTEQGDSAMYLCASSFVANYGYTFGSGTRLTVV.

This chain joins TRBV2 and TRBJ2-7; D remains ambiguous. The CDR3 is 13 amino acids. V was cut by 4 bases and J by 3 bases, with 10 bases left in between. Germline CDR1 is SNHLY and CDR2 is FYNNEI. The chain's CDR3 is CASSADGYYEQYF. The CDR3 region has the DNA TGTGCCAGCAGTGCAGACGGCTACTACGAGCAGTACTTC.

V is TRBV18 and J is TRBJ2-6; no reliable D call. Looked up from germline, CDR1 is KGHSH and CDR2 is LQKENI. The CDR3 has 16 residues. The V and J ends lost 2 bases and 0 bases respectively, with 8 bases between them. The CDR3 DNA sequence: TGTGCCAGCTCACCAGCAGCTTTCTCTGGGGCCAACGTCCTGACTTTC. Amino acid sequence: CASSPAAFSGANVLTF.

The rearrangement uses TRBV6-6 and TRBJ1-1; D unresolved. CDR1 and CDR2 (germline): MNHNY, SVGAGI (reference sequence). Trimming shortened V by 0 bases and J by 0 bases, and 11 bases separated the two germline ends. The CDR3 is made up of 16 amino acids. The CDR3 DNA follows: TGTGCCAGCAGTTACTCGATTATGGCGATGAACACTGAAGCTTTCTTT. Residues: CASSYSIMAMNTEAFF.

V and J are TRBV29-1 and TRBJ1-1; no firm D call. Trimming stripped 5 bases from V and 1 base from J, with 11 bases between. The CDR3 spans 13 residues. The V gene's germline CDR1 is SQVTM and CDR2 ANQGSEA. CDR3 loop: CSVSPLANTEAFF. DNA of the CDR3: TGCAGCGTTTCACCCCTGGCGAACACTGAAGCTTTCTTT. The variable domain in full, completed from reference TRBV29-1 and TRBJ1-1, reads SAVISQKPSRDICQRGTSLTIQCQVDSQVTMMFWYRQQPGQSLTLIATANQGSEATYESGFVIDKFPISRPNLTFSTLTVSNMSPEDSSIYLCSVSPLANTEAFFGQGTRLTVV.

The rearrangement uses TRBV27 and TRBJ2-2, with 8 bases lining up with TRBD1. The CDR3 consists of 14 residues. Trimming cost V 6 bases and J 2 bases; bases outside gene matches: 2. Germline loops: CDR1 MNHEY, CDR2 SMNVEV (reference sequence). This chain's CDR3 is CASRGTGNTGELFF. The CDR3 DNA reads TGTGCCAGCAGGGGGACAGGCAACACCGGGGAGCTGTTTTTT.

This clone has just one count. The chain is built from TRBV7-9 and TRBJ2-3, with TRBD2 matching over 10 bases. V was clipped by 2 bases and J by 2 bases; unmatched bases: 7. Germline V lookup: CDR1 SEHNR, CDR2 FQNEAQ (reference sequence). The CDR3 spans 17 residues. The CDR3 nucleotides are TGTGCCAGCAGCTTATATCGCACTAGCGGGATCACAGATACGCAGTATTTT. Amino acid sequence: CASSLYRTSGITDTQYF.

This clone has more than one count but fewer than ten. CDR3: CSVDRTDTEKAFF. The CDR3 nucleotides read TGCAGCGTTGATAGGACAGATACCGAGAAAGCTTTCTTT. The chain uses TRBV29-1 and TRBJ1-1; possible D gene TRBD1, 6 bases. The V gene's germline CDR1 is SQVTM and CDR2 ANQGSEA. The CDR3 contains 13 residues. V was trimmed by 3 bases and J by 9 bases, leaving 17 bases between them.

J is TRBJ2-7 and V is TRBV4-1; 14 bases are a match to TRBD2. V dropped 1 base and J dropped 1; count of bases not matched to a gene: 3. The CDR3 contains 17 residues. Germline V gene data show CDR1 as MGHRA and CDR2 as YSYEKL. The CDR3 loop is CASSQGGLAGVSYEQYF. The DNA for the CDR3 is TGCGCCAGCAGCCAAGGGGGACTAGCGGGAGTTTCCTACGAGCAGTACTTC.

The V call is TRBV5-1, the J call TRBJ2-7; TRBD1 aligns across 9 bases. The CDR3 spans 15 residues. CDR1 and CDR2 from the germline V gene are SGHRS and YFSETQ. Trimming cost V 2 bases and J 5 bases; bases outside gene matches: 8. DNA for the CDR3: TGCGCCAGCAGCTTTAAAGGGACAGGGAGAAACGAGCAGTACTTC. This gives the protein CASSFKGTGRNEQYF.

The rearrangement joins TRBV11-2 to TRBJ2-7; TRBD2 might be the D (6 bases). CDR1 SGHAT and CDR2 FQNNGV come from the germline V gene. CDR3 length: 14 residues. V was trimmed by 5 bases and J by 1 base, leaving 12 bases between them. CDR3 nucleotide sequence: TGTGCCAGCAGCGCGGGGTTTTCATCCTACGAGCAGTACTTC. It is translated as CASSAGFSSYEQYF.

The chain recombines TRBV14 with TRBJ2-7, with 7 bases identical to TRBD1. CDR3 length equals 16 residues. V gave up 3 bases and J gave up 3 bases; unmatched junction bases: 11. CDR1 SGHDN and CDR2 FVKESK come from the germline V gene. CDR3 protein: CASSHYRGAPSYEQYF. Written as DNA, the CDR3 is TGTGCCAGCAGCCACTACAGGGGAGCCCCCAGCTACGAGCAGTACTTC.

As to this clone: Other nucleotide sequences from this sample produce the same CDR3. The V and J genes are TRBV11-2 and TRBJ1-1; D is unresolved. CDR3 length: 14 residues. The germline V gene has CDR1 SGHAT and CDR2 FQNNGV. Trimming took 0 bases from V and 1 from J, leaving 6 bases between them. The CDR3 coding sequence is TGTGCCAGCAGCTTAGATGGTGGGAACACTGAAGCTTTCTTT. This sequence encodes CASSLDGGNTEAFF.

The chain joins TRBV5-4 to TRBJ2-1; the D gene is possibly TRBD2 (5 bases). Trimming took 4 bases from V and 0 from J, leaving 14 bases between them. The CDR3 runs to 16 residues. Per germline, CDR1 SGHNT and CDR2 YYREEE (reference sequence). CDR3 coding DNA: TGTGCCAGCAGCCTCAGCGGCCTGAGCTCCTACAATGAGCAGTTCTTC. Its translation: CASSLSGLSSYNEQFF.

The chain couples TRBV14 to TRBJ2-1, with 7 bases fitting TRBD2. The CDR3 contains 16 residues. V was pared by 3 bases and J by 4 bases, with 9 bases of the junction left unmatched. Looked up from germline, CDR1 is SGHDN and CDR2 is FVKESK. In DNA form, the CDR3 reads TGTGCCAGCAGCCAGAGACGGGGGGTTTCATACAATGAGCAGTTCTTC. Translating it yields CASSQRRGVSYNEQFF.

This rearrangement joins TRBV28 to TRBJ2-3; TRBD2 aligns across 13 bases. The CDR3 extends over 17 amino acids. Germline CDR1 reads MDHEN; CDR2 reads SYDVKM. The V and J ends lost 6 bases and 5 bases, in that order; junction bases with no gene match: 11. CDR3 coding DNA: TGTGCCAGCAGCCGAACTAGCGGGAGGGCCGGGGGAGATACGCAGTATTTT. It encodes CASSRTSGRAGGDTQYF.

This rearrangement joins TRBV19 to TRBJ2-1; 7 bases are shared with TRBD2. This CDR3 spans 18 amino acids. CDR1 LNHDA and CDR2 SQIVND come from the germline V gene (reference sequence). V dropped 1 base and J dropped 6; count of bases not matched to a gene: 15. Here the CDR3 reads CASSIAPAGNGGVNEQFF. Written as DNA, the CDR3 is TGTGCCAGTAGTATAGCCCCAGCGGGAAATGGAGGGGTCAATGAGCAGTTCTTC.

The gene calls are TRBV9 and TRBJ2-3, with D possibly matching TRBD2 (5 bases). This CDR3 region has 13 residues. The V end lost 4 bases, the J end lost 5 bases, and 11 bases lay between the germline ends. Germline CDR1 and CDR2: SGDLS and YYNGEE. The CDR3: CASSLMSGDTQYF. CDR3 DNA sequence: TGTGCCAGCAGCCTGATGAGCGGAGATACGCAGTATTTT. Based on the CDR3 plus reference TRBV9 and TRBJ2-3, the full variable domain is DSGVTQTPKHLITATGQRVTLRCSPRSGDLSVYWYQQSLDQGLQFLIQYYNGEERAKGNILERFSAQQFPDLHSELNLSSLELGDSALYFCASSLMSGDTQYFGPGTRLTVL.

This clone was seen once. V is TRBV20-1 and J is TRBJ2-5; unclear D gene. The assigned J gene may be wrong: the sequence end matches TRBJ2-7 better. CDR3 length equals 11 residues. Per the germline V gene, CDR1 is DFQATT and CDR2 is SNEGSKA (reference sequence). This chain's CDR3 is CSASDLYEQYF. In DNA, the CDR3 is TGCAGTGCTAGCGACCTCTACGAGCAGTACTTC.

The V call is TRBV7-8, the J call TRBJ1-1, with D perhaps matching TRBD1 (5 bases). CDR1 and CDR2 (germline): SGHVS, FQNEAQ. Between the trimmed V and J ends, which lost 2 bases and 0 bases, there was a span of 13 bases. The CDR3 sequence is 16 residues long. The CDR3 coding sequence is TGTGCCAGCAGCTTATACTCGGGGCTCATGAACACTGAAGCTTTCTTT. Translated, it gives CASSLYSGLMNTEAFF.

The chain links TRBV5-6 to TRBJ2-6; no clear D. The CDR3 is made up of 17 amino acids. Germline V gene sequence: CDR1 SGHDT, CDR2 YYEEEE. V lost 4 bases and J lost 0, with 14 bases in between. CDR3 DNA sequence: TGTGCCAGCAGCCGGTGGATACCTCGCTCTGGGGCCAACGTCCTGACTTTC. Amino acid sequence: CASSRWIPRSGANVLTF. Full variable domain (missing parts from reference TRBV5-6 and TRBJ2-6): DAGVTQSPTHLIKTRGQQVTLRCSPKSGHDTVSWYQQALGQGPQFIFQYYEEEERQRGNFPDRFSGHQFPNYSSELNVNALLLGDSALYLCASSRWIPRSGANVLTFGAGSRLTVL.

The rearrangement uses TRBV29-1 and TRBJ1-4, with 8 nucleotides matching TRBD1. V was pared by 5 bases and J by 7 bases, with 12 bases of the junction left unmatched. Germline loops: CDR1 SQVTM, CDR2 ANQGSEA. The CDR3 runs to 15 residues. The CDR3 DNA is TGCAGCGTTTGCCCCGCCGGGACAGGCGGTGAAAAACTGTTTTTT. This sequence encodes CSVCPAGTGGEKLFF.

The genes are TRBV19 and TRBJ1-5; D uncertain. The CDR3 loop spans 15 amino acids. Trimming took off 3 bases at V and 5 bases at J, with 14 bases between the two ends. Per germline, CDR1 LNHDA and CDR2 SQIVND (reference sequence). This CDR3 reads CASSMEGLAYQPQHF. The CDR3 bases are TGTGCCAGTAGTATGGAGGGCCTCGCTTATCAGCCCCAGCATTTT.

The V and J genes are TRBV4-1 and TRBJ2-1; D is possibly TRBD1 (6 bases). V lost 3 bases, J lost 0 bases, and 15 bases lay in between. The CDR3 covers 17 residues. Germline V gene data show CDR1 as MGHRA and CDR2 as YSYEKL. CDR3 amino acids: CASSHGTPTLSYNEQFF. CDR3 sequence (DNA): TGCGCCAGCAGCCACGGGACACCTACCCTCTCCTACAATGAGCAGTTCTTC.

The CDR3 spells CASSWGLAGNTGELFF. Here the CDR3 DNA reads TGCGCCAGCAGCTGGGGACTAGCGGGAAACACCGGGGAGCTGTTTTTT. The chain recombines TRBV5-1 with TRBJ2-2; TRBD2 matches at 13 bases. The CDR3 sequence is 16 residues long. Germline assignment: CDR1 SGHRS and CDR2 YFSETQ. V gave up 3 bases and J gave up 2 bases; unmatched junction bases: 1.

The V call is TRBV28, the J call TRBJ2-3; TRBD2 matches 8 bases. Germline lookup yields CDR1 MDHEN and CDR2 SYDVKM. Trimming removed 3 bases from V and 0 bases from J; junction bases left unmatched: 5. The CDR3 loop spans 16 amino acids. DNA of the CDR3: TGTGCCAGCAGTTTTCTAGCGGGCCGCAGCACAGATACGCAGTATTTT. Translated: CASSFLAGRSTDTQYF.

The chain joins TRBV4-1 to TRBJ2-3; 10 bases fit TRBD2. Per germline, CDR1 MGHRA and CDR2 YSYEKL. V lost 0 bases and J lost 4; bases outside the gene matches: 4. The CDR3 length is 16 residues. The CDR3 DNA reads TGCGCCAGCAGCCAAGACGGTCTAGCGGGAGCAGATACGCAGTATTTT. Its translation: CASSQDGLAGADTQYF.

This clone has just a few counts. V gene TRBV6-6 combines with J gene TRBJ1-5, with D possibly matching TRBD1 (5 bases). The ends were cut back, 6 bases at V and 4 bases at J, with 10 bases in the middle. Germline V CDR1 and CDR2: MNHNY, SVGAGI (reference sequence). The CDR3 consists of 13 residues. The DNA for the CDR3 is TGTGCCAGCAGACTCCAGGGAAATCAGCCCCAGCATTTT. Residues: CASRLQGNQPQHF.

The J gene is TRBJ2-7, the V gene TRBV11-2; D may correspond to TRBD1 or TRBD2 (5 bases each). The V gene's germline CDR1 is SGHAT and CDR2 FQNNGV. Trimming left V 8 bases short and J 3 bases short, with 20 bases between. The CDR3 covers 15 residues. The CDR3 bases are TGTGCCAGCGATGAAACCGGGGCAGGGCGCTACGAGCAGTACTTC. It translates to CASDETGAGRYEQYF.